A selection of T cell receptor beta chains follows, all from one sample in a study of shared clonotypes between healthy human individuals. Clones were read by immunoSEQ multiplex PCR, and TCRdb kept only the in-frame ones, dropping some. This sample has 450,000 to 650,000 clones, with about 80% found just once. The sample taken for sequencing was PBMCs. Source of these receptors: a woman in her thirties or forties in good health. Some clones in this sample may be carry-over from other donors' samples. CDR3s include the opening cysteine and the closing phenylalanine or tryptophan. The order of the fields is D gene, J gene, V gene, clone size, CDR3 DNA, CDR3 protein. The D gene is left open where the match is weak. Size is stated for part of the rows, as once, few or many counts, or as a class when the clone is expanded.

. TRBJ1-6 TRBV30 . TGTGCCTGGAGAGTCACAGGCGATTCACCCCTCCACTTT CAWRVTGDSPLHF
. TRBJ2-3 TRBV25-1 . TGTGCCAGCAGTGAATTCGCGACAGGACGCACAGATACGCAGTATTTT CASSEFATGRTDTQYF
. TRBJ1-1 TRBV2 . TGTGCCAGCATCCCTGGGGCAGGGGCGAACACTGAAGCTTTCTTT CASIPGAGANTEAFF
. TRBJ2-1 TRBV19 . TGTGCCAGTAGTTCCCCGAGCTCCTACAATGAGCAGTTCTTC CASSSPSSYNEQFF
. TRBJ1-2 TRBV28 . TGTGCCAGCAGTTTGGACCAAGGGAGGTATGGCTACACCTTC CASSLDQGRYGYTF
TRBD2 TRBJ2-1 TRBV2 . TGTGCCAGCGGGCTAGCGGGCGCCTCCTACAATGAGCAGTTCTTC CASGLAGASYNEQFF
. TRBJ2-3 TRBV28 . TGTGCCACTTCGGACGCATCTAGCACAGATACGCAGTATTTT CATSDASSTDTQYF
. TRBJ2-2 TRBV10-3 . TGTGCCATCAGTGAAAGGGTGGGCGGGGAGCTGTTTTTT CAISERVGGELFF
. TRBJ2-7 TRBV4-1 . TGCGCCAGCAGCCAAGGAACCAATCGGGACTACGAGCAGTACTTC CASSQGTNRDYEQYF
. TRBJ2-2 TRBV19 . TGTGCCAGTAGTATAGATAGACAGATCGGGGAGCTGTTTTTT CASSIDRQIGELFF
TRBD1 TRBJ1-1 TRBV30 . TGTGCCTGGTCCCAGGGGGAGGCCACTGAAGCTTTCTTT CAWSQGEATEAFF
TRBD1 TRBJ2-5 TRBV7-9 . TGTGCCAGCAGCCACCGGGACAGGGATGAGACCCAGTACTTC CASSHRDRDETQYF
. TRBJ2-7 TRBV7-3 . TGTGCCAGCAGCTTAACCTACGGCTCCTACGAGCAGTACTTC CASSLTYGSYEQYF
. TRBJ1-4 TRBV11-2 . TGTGCCAGCAGCTTTTATAATGAAAAACTGTTTTTT CASSFYNEKLFF
TRBD2 TRBJ2-2 TRBV7-3 . TGTGCCAGCAGCTACCCCGCCGGAAAGGGACTAGCCCAAACCGGGGAGCTGTTTTTT CASSYPAGKGLAQTGELFF
. TRBJ2-5 TRBV10-3 . TGTGCCATCAGTGAGGGTGACGAGACCCAGTACTTC CAISEGDETQYF
. TRBJ2-1 TRBV7-9 . TGTGCCAGCAGCTTAGGGGGGAGCGACAATGAGCAGTTCTTC CASSLGGSDNEQFF
. TRBJ1-6 TRBV5-1 . TGCGCCAGCAGCTTGGCGGAAAATTCACCCCTCCACTTT CASSLAENSPLHF
. TRBJ2-7 TRBV11-2 . TGTGCCAGCAGCTTAGTAGCTGGGACCTCCTACGAGCAGTACTTC CASSLVAGTSYEQYF
. TRBJ2-2 TRBV19 once TGTGCCAGTAGTATAGTCCGGGGGACCCGGGGGTCCGGGGAGCTGTTTTTT CASSIVRGTRGSGELFF
. TRBJ2-2 TRBV4-3 . TGCGCCAGCAGCCAAGCGGCCACCTGGACCGGGGAGCTGTTTTTT CASSQAATWTGELFF
. TRBJ1-1 TRBV7-2 few TGTGCCAGCAGCTTAGCGCCGGGCACTGAAGCTTTCTTT CASSLAPGTEAFF
TRBD2 TRBJ2-1 TRBV29-1 . TGCAGCGTTGGATTAGCGGGAGAGAGAAGGCAGTTCTTC CSVGLAGERRQFF
. TRBJ2-7 TRBV6-5 . TGTGCCAGCAGTTACTCTGGACAAAGCTCCTACGAGCAGTACTTC CASSYSGQSSYEQYF
TRBD1 TRBJ2-2 TRBV7-6 once TGTGCCAGCAGCATCGGACAGGGGGTGACCGGGGAGCTGTTTTTT CASSIGQGVTGELFF
TRBD2 TRBJ2-2 TRBV28 . TGTGCCAGCAGTTCCCTCGGCGGGAGTGGCACCGGGGAGCTGTTTTTT CASSSLGGSGTGELFF
. TRBJ1-4 TRBV7-6 . TGTGCCAGCAGCTCAGGCTGGGGAAAACTGTTTTTT CASSSGWGKLFF
. TRBJ1-2 TRBV28 . TGTGCCAGCAGTTTAGGGGCTAACTATGGCTACACCTTC CASSLGANYGYTF
. TRBJ1-5 TRBV6-1 . TGTGCCAGCAGTGAACGTGGACGGATGAATCAGCCCCAGCATTTT CASSERGRMNQPQHF
TRBD1 TRBJ2-1 TRBV7-3 few TGTGCCAGCAGCTTAGAAGTGGGACAGAAGCAGTTCTTC CASSLEVGQKQFF
. TRBJ1-2 TRBV21-1 . TGTGCCAGCAGCAAAGTAGATGAGGGGGGCTACACCTTC CASSKVDEGGYTF
TRBD1 TRBJ1-5 TRBV10-3 . TGTGCCATCAGTGGCGGACAGGGGAACAATCAGCCCCAGCATTTT CAISGGQGNNQPQHF
TRBD1 TRBJ2-1 TRBV7-9 . TGTGCCAGCAGCCCACGCAGGGGGCAGTACAATGAGCAGTTCTTC CASSPRRGQYNEQFF
TRBD2 TRBJ2-1 TRBV28 . TGTGCCAGCAGTCTGGGACTAGCGGGATCCTACAATGAGCAGTTCTTC CASSLGLAGSYNEQFF
TRBD1 TRBJ2-2 TRBV14 many TGTGCCAGCAGCGAAACCGGGACAGGAGGCACCGGGGAGCTGTTTTTT CASSETGTGGTGELFF
TRBD1 TRBJ2-2 TRBV6-5 . TGTGCCAGCAGATGGACAGGGACTAACACCGGGGAGCTGTTTTTT CASRWTGTNTGELFF
. TRBJ2-7 TRBV6-5 . TGTGCCAGCTGCGAGGGGCCCGGCCCGTACGAGCAGTACTTC CASCEGPGPYEQYF